This T cell receptor beta chain was observed in a study of T cell repertoires in cytomegalovirus infection (dated by TCRdb to about 2019). The study in broad terms: Alongside well-studied HLA-B-restricted epitopes, the peptide stimulations were aimed at recently identified HLA-C-restricted CMV epitopes, whose presentation resists viral immunomodulation. The HLA type of each donor mattered for the analysis, because public TCR beta signatures pointed to carriage of CMV infection along with the matching HLA type.

The research as a whole found: In the ex vivo response, HLA-C-restricted CMV-specific TCR beta clonotypes were dominant, and in two of eight donors the single most frequent clonotype came from this HLA-C-restricted group. Cumulative frequency of public TCR beta family members discriminated carriers of CMV infection plus the relevant HLA type in this cohort and an independent approximately 370-donor cohort.

What the treatment or condition label conveys for this sample: in vitro stimulation with specific CMV peptide epitopes to enrich CMV-specific T cells. Reads for this sample came from an Illumina HiSeq 1500. TCRdb reran the public reads through fastp at Q25 and MiXCR, keeping productive beta chains. Rows are combined by CDR3 protein, so each entry shows the most common genes and DNA. Across this sample there are about half a million distinct CDR3 sequences, with 42% seen only once. The ten largest clones capture roughly two fifths of the sample. With regard to this clonotype: Its target antigen remains unknown. Base-call qualities are not available, and no considerably larger clone is one nucleotide away.

From the cysteine through the phenylalanine, the CDR3 covers 13 amino acids. The sequence is cut down to CDR3 DNA, 39 bases in frame from base 1. CDR1 and CDR2 are read off the germline V gene as MDHEN and SYDVKM. V loses 2 bases at its end and J loses 8 bases; junction bases beyond the gene matches: 3. The chain uses TRBV28 and TRBJ1-3; 7 bases in the middle match TRBD1. This clonotype was obtained from a human donor in good health (CMV status not recorded). Some clones in this sample may be carry-over from other donors' samples. The specimen comprised cultured PBMCs, sampled from culture after CMV antigen stimulation. The DNA reads TGTGCCAGCAGTTTACCCAGGGGGGACACCATATATTTT. This is translated as CASSLPRGDTIYF.